Detailed here is one T cell receptor beta chain. Only in-frame clones appear in the TCRdb table, and some are missing; sequencing was by immunoSEQ multiplex PCR. The sample holds under 85,000 clones, about nine tenths seen once. Germline CDR1 SGHNT, CDR2 YENEEA. The CDR3 has 14 residues. V dropped 5 bases and J dropped 4; count of bases not matched to a gene: 7. The data were obtained in a study of technical replicates of blood from a few donors. This receptor was taken from a human donor in good health. What was sequenced was T cells isolated from PBMCs. The chain recombines TRBV11-3 with TRBJ1-1; TRBD1 matches at 7 bases. The CDR3 sequence is CASSPGGKVTEAFF. In DNA form, the CDR3 reads TGTGCCAGCAGCCCAGGGGGTAAGGTCACTGAAGCTTTCTTT.